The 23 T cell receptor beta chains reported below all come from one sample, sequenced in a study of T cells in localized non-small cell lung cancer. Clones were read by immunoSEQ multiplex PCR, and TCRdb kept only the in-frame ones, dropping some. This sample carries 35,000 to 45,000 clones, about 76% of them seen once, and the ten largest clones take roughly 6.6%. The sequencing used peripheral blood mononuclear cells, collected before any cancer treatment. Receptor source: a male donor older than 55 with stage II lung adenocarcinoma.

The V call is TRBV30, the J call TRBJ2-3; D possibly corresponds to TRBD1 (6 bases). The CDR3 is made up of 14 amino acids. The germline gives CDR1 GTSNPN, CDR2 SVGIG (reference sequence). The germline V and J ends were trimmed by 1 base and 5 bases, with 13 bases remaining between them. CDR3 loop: CAWSGGGVGDTQYF. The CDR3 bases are TGTGCCTGGAGTGGAGGGGGTGTTGGAGATACGCAGTATTTT.

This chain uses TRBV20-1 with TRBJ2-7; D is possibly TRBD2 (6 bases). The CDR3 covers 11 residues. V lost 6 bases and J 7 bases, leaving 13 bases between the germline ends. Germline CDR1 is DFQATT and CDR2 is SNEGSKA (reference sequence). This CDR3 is CSAKDYPEQYF. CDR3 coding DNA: TGCAGTGCCAAGGACTACCCAGAGCAGTACTTC.

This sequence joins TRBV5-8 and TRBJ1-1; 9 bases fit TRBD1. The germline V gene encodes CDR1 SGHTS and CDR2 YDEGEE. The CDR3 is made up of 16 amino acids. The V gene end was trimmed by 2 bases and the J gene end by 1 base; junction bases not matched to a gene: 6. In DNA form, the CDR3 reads TGTGCCAGCAGCTTATTGACAGGGGGTGGGAACACTGAAGCTTTCTTT. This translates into CASSLLTGGGNTEAFF.

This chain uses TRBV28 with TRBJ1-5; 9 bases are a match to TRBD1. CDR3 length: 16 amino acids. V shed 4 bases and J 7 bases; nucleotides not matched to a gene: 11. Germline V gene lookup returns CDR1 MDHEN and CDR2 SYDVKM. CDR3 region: CASSSYPETGGQPQHF. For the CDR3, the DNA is TGTGCCAGCAGTTCCTATCCGGAGACAGGGGGACAGCCCCAGCATTTT.

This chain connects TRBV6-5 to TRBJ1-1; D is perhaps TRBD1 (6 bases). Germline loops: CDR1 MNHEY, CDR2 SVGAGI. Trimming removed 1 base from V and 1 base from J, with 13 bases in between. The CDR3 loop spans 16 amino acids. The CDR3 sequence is CASSYLGASGNTEAFF. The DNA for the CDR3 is TGTGCCAGCAGTTACTTGGGGGCGAGCGGGAACACTGAAGCTTTCTTT.

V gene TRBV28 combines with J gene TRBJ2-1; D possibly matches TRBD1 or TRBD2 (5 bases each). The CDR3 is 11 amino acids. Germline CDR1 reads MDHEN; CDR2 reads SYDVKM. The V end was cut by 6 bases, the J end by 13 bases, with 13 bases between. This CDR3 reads CASRGEGAQFF. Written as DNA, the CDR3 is TGTGCCAGCAGGGGGGAAGGGGCTCAGTTCTTC.

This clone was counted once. CDR3 nucleotide sequence: TGTGCCAGCAGCTTCCCCCGACAGGGACTAGCCAAAAACATTCAGTACTTC. Translation: CASSFPRQGLAKNIQYF. The V and J genes are TRBV7-9 and TRBJ2-4; D may be TRBD1 (7 bases). V was cut by 3 bases and J by 0 bases, with 15 bases left in between. The CDR3 is made up of 17 amino acids. Germline CDR1 and CDR2: SEHNR and FQNEAQ (reference sequence).

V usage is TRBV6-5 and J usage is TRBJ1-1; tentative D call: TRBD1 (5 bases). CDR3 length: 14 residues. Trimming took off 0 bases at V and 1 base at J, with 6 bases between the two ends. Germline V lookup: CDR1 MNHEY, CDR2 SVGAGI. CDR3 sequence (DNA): TGTGCCAGCAGTTACTCGAGGGGGAACACTGAAGCTTTCTTT. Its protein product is CASSYSRGNTEAFF.

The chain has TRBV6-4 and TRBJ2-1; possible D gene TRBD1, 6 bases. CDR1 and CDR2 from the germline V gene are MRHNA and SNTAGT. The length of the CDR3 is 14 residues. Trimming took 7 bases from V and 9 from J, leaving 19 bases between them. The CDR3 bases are TGTGCCAGCAAGGGGGACATCGACCGGGGTGAGCAGTTCTTC. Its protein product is CASKGDIDRGEQFF.

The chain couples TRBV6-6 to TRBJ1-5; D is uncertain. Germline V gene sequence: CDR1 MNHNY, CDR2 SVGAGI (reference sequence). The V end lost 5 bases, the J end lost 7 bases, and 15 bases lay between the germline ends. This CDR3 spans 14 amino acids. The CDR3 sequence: CASSGYPGSQPQHF. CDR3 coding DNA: TGTGCCAGCAGTGGATACCCCGGGAGCCAGCCCCAGCATTTT.

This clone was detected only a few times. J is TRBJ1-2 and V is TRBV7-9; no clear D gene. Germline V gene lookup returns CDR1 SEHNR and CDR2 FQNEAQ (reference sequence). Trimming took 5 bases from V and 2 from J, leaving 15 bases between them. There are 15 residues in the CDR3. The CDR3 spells CASSPDGSLNYGYTF. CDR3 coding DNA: TGTGCCAGCAGCCCGGACGGTTCGCTCAACTATGGCTACACCTTC.

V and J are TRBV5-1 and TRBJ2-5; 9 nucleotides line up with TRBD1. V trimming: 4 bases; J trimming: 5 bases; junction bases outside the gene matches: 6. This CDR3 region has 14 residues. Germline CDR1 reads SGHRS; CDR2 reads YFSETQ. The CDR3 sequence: CASSLGQGLETQYF. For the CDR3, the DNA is TGCGCCAGCAGCCTAGGACAGGGGTTGGAGACCCAGTACTTC.

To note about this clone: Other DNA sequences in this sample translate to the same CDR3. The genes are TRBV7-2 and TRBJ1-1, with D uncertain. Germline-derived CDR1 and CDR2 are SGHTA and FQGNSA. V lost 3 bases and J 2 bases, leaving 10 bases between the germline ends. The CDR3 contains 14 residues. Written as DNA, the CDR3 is TGTGCCAGCAGCTTCGGAACCACAAACACTGAAGCTTTCTTT. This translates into CASSFGTTNTEAFF.

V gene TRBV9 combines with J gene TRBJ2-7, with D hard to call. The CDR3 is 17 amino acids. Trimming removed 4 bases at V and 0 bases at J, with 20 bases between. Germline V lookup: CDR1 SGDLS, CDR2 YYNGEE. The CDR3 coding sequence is TGTGCCAGCAGCCCCCCCGAAGGGCTTCCTAGCTCCTACGAGCAGTACTTC. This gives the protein CASSPPEGLPSSYEQYF.

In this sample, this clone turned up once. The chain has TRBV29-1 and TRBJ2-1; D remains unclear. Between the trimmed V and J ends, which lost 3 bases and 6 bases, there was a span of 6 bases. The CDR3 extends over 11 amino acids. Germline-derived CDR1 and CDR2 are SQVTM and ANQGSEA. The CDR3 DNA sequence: TGCAGCGTTGAGAGGTTCAATGAGCAGTTCTTC. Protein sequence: CSVERFNEQFF.

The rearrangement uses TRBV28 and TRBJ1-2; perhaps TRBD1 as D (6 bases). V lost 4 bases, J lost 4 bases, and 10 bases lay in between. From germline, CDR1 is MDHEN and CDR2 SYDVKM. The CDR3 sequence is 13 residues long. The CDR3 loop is CASSSGGLYGYTF. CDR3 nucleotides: TGTGCCAGCAGTTCCGGGGGGCTCTATGGCTACACCTTC.

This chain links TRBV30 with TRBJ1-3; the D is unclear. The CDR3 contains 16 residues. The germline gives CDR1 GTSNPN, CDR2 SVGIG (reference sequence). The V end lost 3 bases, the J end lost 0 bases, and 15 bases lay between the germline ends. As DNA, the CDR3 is TGTGCCTGGAGGACCGGGAGCCCCAGCTCTGGAAACACCATATATTTT. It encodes CAWRTGSPSSGNTIYF.

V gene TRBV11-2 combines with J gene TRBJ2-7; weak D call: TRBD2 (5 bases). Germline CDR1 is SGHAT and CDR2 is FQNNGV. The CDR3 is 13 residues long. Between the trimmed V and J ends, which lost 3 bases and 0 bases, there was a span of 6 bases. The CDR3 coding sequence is TGTGCCAGCAGCTTCGAGGGCTCCTACGAGCAGTACTTC. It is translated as CASSFEGSYEQYF.

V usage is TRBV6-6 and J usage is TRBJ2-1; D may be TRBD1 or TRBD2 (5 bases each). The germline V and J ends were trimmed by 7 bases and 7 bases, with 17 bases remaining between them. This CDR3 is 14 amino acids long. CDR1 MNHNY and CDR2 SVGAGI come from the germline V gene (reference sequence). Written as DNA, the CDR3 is TGTGCCAGCAACCTGGGGGAACTTGCTAATGAGCAGTTCTTC. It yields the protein CASNLGELANEQFF.

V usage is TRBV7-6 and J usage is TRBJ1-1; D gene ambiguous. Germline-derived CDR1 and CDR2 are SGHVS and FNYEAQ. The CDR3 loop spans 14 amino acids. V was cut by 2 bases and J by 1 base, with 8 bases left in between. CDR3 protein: CASSLSEANTEAFF. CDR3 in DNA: TGTGCCAGCAGCTTAAGCGAGGCGAACACTGAAGCTTTCTTT.

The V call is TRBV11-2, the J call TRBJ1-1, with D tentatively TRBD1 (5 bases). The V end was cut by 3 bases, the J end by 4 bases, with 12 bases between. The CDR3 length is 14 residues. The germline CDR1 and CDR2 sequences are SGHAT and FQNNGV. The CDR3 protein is CASSFQGMGTEAFF. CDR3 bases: TGTGCCAGCAGCTTTCAGGGTATGGGCACTGAAGCTTTCTTT.

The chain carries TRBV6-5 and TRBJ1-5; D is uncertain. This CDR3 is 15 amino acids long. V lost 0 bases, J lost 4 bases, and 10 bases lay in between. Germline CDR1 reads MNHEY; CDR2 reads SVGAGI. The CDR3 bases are TGTGCCAGCAGTTACTCGGGATGGGGAAATCAGCCCCAGCATTTT. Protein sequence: CASSYSGWGNQPQHF.

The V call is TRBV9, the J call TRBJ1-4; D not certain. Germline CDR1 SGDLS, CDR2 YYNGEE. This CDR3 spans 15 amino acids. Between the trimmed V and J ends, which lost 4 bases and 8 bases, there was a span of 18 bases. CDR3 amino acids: CASSSRDLPQEKLFF. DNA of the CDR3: TGTGCCAGCAGCTCCAGAGATCTCCCGCAAGAAAAACTGTTTTTT.